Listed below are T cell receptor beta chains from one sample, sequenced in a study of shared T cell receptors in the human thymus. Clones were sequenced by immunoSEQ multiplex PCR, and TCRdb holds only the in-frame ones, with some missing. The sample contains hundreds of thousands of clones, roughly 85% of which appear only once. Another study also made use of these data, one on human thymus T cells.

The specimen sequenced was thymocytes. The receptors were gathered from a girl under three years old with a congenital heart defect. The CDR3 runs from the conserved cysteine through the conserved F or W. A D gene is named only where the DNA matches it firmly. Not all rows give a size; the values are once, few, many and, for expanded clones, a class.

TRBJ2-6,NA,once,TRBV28,TGTGCCAGCAGTTTATCGATTGGTGAGATCTCTGGGGCCAACGTCCTGACTTTC,CASSLSIGEISGANVLTF
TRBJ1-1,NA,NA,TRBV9,TGTGCCAGCAGCGGACTACCCCCCATGTTGAACACTGAAGCTTTCTTT,CASSGLPPMLNTEAFF
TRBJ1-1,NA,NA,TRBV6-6,TGTGCCAGCAGTTTCGGACAGAAAGTAGCCACTGAAGCTTTCTTT,CASSFGQKVATEAFF
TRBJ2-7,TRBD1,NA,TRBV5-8,TGTGCCAGCAGCCCGGGACAGGGGGCGAGGAACGAGCAGTACTTC,CASSPGQGARNEQYF
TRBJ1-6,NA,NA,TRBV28,TGTGCCAGCAGTCCCGGGATCTCTTCCCTCCACTTT,CASSPGISSLHF
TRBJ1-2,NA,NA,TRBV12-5,TGTGCTAGTGGTTTACCGGACAGTCCTGGCTATGGCTACACCTTC,CASGLPDSPGYGYTF
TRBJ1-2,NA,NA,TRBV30,TGTGCCTGGAGTGCCTCCGGGCGGGTACTTGGGACCTTC,CAWSASGRVLGTF
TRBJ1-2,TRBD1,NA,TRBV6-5,TGTGCCAGCAGTAAGGGACAGCGACCATTCTATGGCTACACCTTC,CASSKGQRPFYGYTF
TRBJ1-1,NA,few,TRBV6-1,TGTGCCAGCAGTGAAGCGCCTCACGAACCGGGAACCGGAGCTTTCTTT,CASSEAPHEPGTGAFF
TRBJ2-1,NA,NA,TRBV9,TGTGCCAGCAGTCGTAGCACCAGTCCCCTGGGCTACAATGAGCAGTTCTTC,CASSRSTSPLGYNEQFF
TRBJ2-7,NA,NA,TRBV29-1,TGCAGCGTGATCTCCCCTCAGGGCTACGAGCAGTACTTC,CSVISPQGYEQYF
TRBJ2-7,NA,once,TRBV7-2,TGTGCCAGCAGCTTAAGGTCGGGGGGCCGGTCCTACGAGCAGTACTTC,CASSLRSGGRSYEQYF
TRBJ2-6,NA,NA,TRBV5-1,TGCGCCAGCAGCTTCTACCGCTCTGGGGCCAACGTCCTGACTTTC,CASSFYRSGANVLTF
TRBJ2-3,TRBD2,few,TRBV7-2,TGTGCCAGCAGCTTCTGGACTAGCAGAAATTACACAGATACGCAGTATTTT,CASSFWTSRNYTDTQYF
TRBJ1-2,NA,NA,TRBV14,TGTGCCAGCAGCCAGGAGGGACCTCGGAGGGGTGGCTACACCTTC,CASSQEGPRRGGYTF
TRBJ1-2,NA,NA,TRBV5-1,TGCGCCAGCAGCTTGGGGCATCAGCTGAGGGGCTACACCTTC,CASSLGHQLRGYTF
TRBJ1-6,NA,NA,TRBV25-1,TGTGCCAGGACAACAGGGCCCCGGCCTAATTCACCCCTCCACTTT,CARTTGPRPNSPLHF
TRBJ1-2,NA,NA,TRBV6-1,TGTGCCAGCCAAGCCAATTCACGAGTGGGCCTCCTCGACACCTTC,CASQANSRVGLLDTF
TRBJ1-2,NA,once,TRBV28,TGTGCCAGCAGGGAGGCAGGCTCTGGCTACACCTTC,CASREAGSGYTF
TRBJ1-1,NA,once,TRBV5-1,TGCGCCAGCAGGGTTAGCACTGAAGCTTTCTTT,CASRVSTEAFF
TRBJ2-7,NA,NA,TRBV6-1,TGTGCCAGCAGTGAATCCCTAGTGTACGAGCAGTACTTC,CASSESLVYEQYF
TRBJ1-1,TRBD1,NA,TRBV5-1,TGCGCCAGCAGTAGACAGGGAAATTACACTGAAGCTTTCTTT,CASSRQGNYTEAFF
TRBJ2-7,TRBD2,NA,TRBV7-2,TGTGCCAGCAGCTTAGCTAATTCGACTAGCGGGGGGTACGAGCAGTACTTC,CASSLANSTSGGYEQYF
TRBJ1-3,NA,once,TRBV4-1,TGCGCCAGCAGCCCCGCACTCGGGGATTTGGTCACTGGAAACACCATATATTTT,CASSPALGDLVTGNTIYF
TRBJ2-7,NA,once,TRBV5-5,TGTGCCAGCAGCCCGACAGGGGAGGGGGAGCAGTACTTC,CASSPTGEGEQYF
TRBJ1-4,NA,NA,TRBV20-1,TGCAGTGCTAGGGCTTGGGAAAAACTGTTTTTT,CSARAWEKLFF
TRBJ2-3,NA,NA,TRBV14,TGTGCCAGCAGCCAAGTCGTACATGATAGCACAGATACGCAGTATTTT,CASSQVVHDSTDTQYF
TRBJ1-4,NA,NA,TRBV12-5,TGTGCTAGTGGTTTGGGGGCAAGGGGGACTAATGAAAAACTGTTTTTT,CASGLGARGTNEKLFF
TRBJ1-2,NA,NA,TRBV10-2,TGCGCCAGCAGTGAGGCGGAGTACTATGGCTACACCTTC,CASSEAEYYGYTF
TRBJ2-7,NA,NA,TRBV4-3,TGCGCCAGCAGCCAGGCCCGCCGGGACTCACGCTCCTACGAGCAGTACTTC,CASSQARRDSRSYEQYF
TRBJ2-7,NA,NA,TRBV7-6,TGTGCCAGCAGCTTAGATACAGGGCCCTACGAGCAGTACTTC,CASSLDTGPYEQYF
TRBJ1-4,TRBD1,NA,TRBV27,TGTGCCAGCAGTTTATCCGTAGCGGGACAGGGGAATGAAAAACTGTTTTTT,CASSLSVAGQGNEKLFF
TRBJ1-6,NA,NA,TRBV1,TGCACCAGCTTATTTCTGACTTTTCAAGTACCCCTCCACTTT,CTSLFLTFQVPLHF
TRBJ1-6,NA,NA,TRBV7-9,TGTGCCAGCAGCTTAGCGGTGCAGGGTTCACCCCTCCACTTT,CASSLAVQGSPLHF
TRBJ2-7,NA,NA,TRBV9,TGTGCCAGCAGCGTAGGTACTAGTTTGGCCTACGAGCAGTACTTC,CASSVGTSLAYEQYF
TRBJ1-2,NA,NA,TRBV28,TGTGCCAGCAGTTTCGGGGGGGCGAATGGCTACACCTTC,CASSFGGANGYTF
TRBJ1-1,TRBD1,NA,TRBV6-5,TGTGCCAGCAGTTACGGGCAGGGGGGTAAGAACACTGAAGCTTTCTTT,CASSYGQGGKNTEAFF
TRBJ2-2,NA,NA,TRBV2,TGTGCCAGCACCCGACATACGAACACCGGGGAGCTGTTTTTT,CASTRHTNTGELFF
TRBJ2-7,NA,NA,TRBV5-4,TGTGCCAGCAGCTTGGAACAGGGAATTCGGGGCGAGCAGTACTTC,CASSLEQGIRGEQYF
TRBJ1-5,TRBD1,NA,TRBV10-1,TGCGCCAGCAGGGAGGGACAGCCTCTGGAGAATCAGCCCCAGCATTTT,CASREGQPLENQPQHF
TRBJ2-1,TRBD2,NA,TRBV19,TGTGCCAGTATTGTGACTAGCGGGGGGGGAAGTGAGCAGTTCTTC,CASIVTSGGGSEQFF
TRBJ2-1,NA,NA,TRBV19,TGTGCCAGTAGTTCACAGAATGAGCAGTTCTTC,CASSSQNEQFF
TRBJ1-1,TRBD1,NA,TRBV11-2,TGTGCCAGCAGCTTGTTTGGACAGGAGCCCCTAGGAGCTTTCTTT,CASSLFGQEPLGAFF
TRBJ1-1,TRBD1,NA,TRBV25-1,TGTGCCAGCAGTGGCATTCACGACAGGGGGTTTATGAACACTGAAGCTTTCTTT,CASSGIHDRGFMNTEAFF
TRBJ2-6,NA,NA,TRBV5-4,TGTGCCAGCAGCTTGGGGGGGGCTGGGGCCAACGTCCTGACTTTC,CASSLGGAGANVLTF
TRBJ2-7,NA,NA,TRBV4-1,TGCGCCAGCAGCCAAGGTCCCCGGGACACAGGCTACGAGCAGTACTTC,CASSQGPRDTGYEQYF
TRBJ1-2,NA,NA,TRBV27,TGTGCCAGCAGTTTAAGCGTAAAAGGACACCCCTCAAACTATGGCTACACCTTC,CASSLSVKGHPSNYGYTF
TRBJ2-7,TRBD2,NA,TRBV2,TGTGCCAGCAGTGGGGGAAGCGGGGCCGTCGAGCAGTACTTC,CASSGGSGAVEQYF
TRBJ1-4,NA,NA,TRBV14,TGTGCCAGCAGCCAAACTCCCCGTGGGGGGACTAATGAAAAACTGTTTTTT,CASSQTPRGGTNEKLFF
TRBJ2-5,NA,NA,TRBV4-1,TGCGCCAGCAGCCACCGAACGGGGAAAGAGACCCAGTACTTC,CASSHRTGKETQYF
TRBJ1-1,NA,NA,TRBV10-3,TGTGCCACCAAGACCCGACAGTTGAACACTGAAGCTTTCTTT,CATKTRQLNTEAFF
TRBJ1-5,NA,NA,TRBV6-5,TGTGCCAGCAGCTTACGGGGCAATCAGCCCCAGCATTTT,CASSLRGNQPQHF
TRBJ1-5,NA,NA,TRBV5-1,TGCGCCAGCAGCTTGGAATTCTATAGCAATCAGCCCCAGCATTTT,CASSLEFYSNQPQHF